This TCR beta chain was documented in a study of cytomegalovirus exposure and HLA in healthy donors. Overall study results and limits: In a later analysis, a missense DCLRE1C variant was linked to TCR beta V- and J-gene trimming. Excluded: some indistinguishable V segments such as TRBV6-2 and TRBV6-3.

Researchers ran the PCR with 60 Vbeta and 13 Jbeta primers. Sequenced by immunoSEQ multiplex PCR; TCRdb stores in-frame clones only, minus some. The sample lists roughly 150,000 clones, around 65% seen once, with over 2.5% in the top ten. On this clone itself: The antigen is not known.

CDR3 length: 14 residues. V shed 4 bases and J shed 1 base, with 10 bases lying between them. Germline CDR1 reads LGHNA; CDR2 reads YNFKEQ. This clonotype originated in a woman in her thirties in good health and CMV-seropositive. The chain employs TRBV4-2 and TRBJ1-1; no definite D call. Material for sequencing was PBMCs. In nucleotides, the CDR3 is TGTGCCAGCAGCCTAAATACAGAGAACACTGAAGCTTTCTTT. Amino acids: CASSLNTENTEAFF.